This T cell receptor beta chain was sequenced in a study of blood T cell repertoires in COVID-19. Study-level background: The United States, Italy and Spain provided the acute and convalescent COVID-19 samples. PBMCs, B-cell-depleted T cells, or T cells provided the cDNA or gDNA that made up the material.

Original processing notes: Reference gene primers were amplified, and this amplification served to estimate nucleated cell counts. The data were produced by immunoSEQ multiplex PCR, yet TCRdb's version contains in-frame clones alone and is incomplete. V, J and clone size derive from that table, while D and trimming were established from the DNA sequence. The sample carries about 83,000 clones, about nine tenths recorded once. Trimming removed 0 bases at V and 5 bases at J, with 13 bases between. Germline V gene lookup returns CDR1 LGHNA and CDR2 YSLEER. This CDR3 comprises 15 residues. The receptor's source is a woman of 80 years or more with active or convalescent COVID-19. Sample: peripheral blood. The rearrangement uses TRBV4-3 and TRBJ2-5; D may be TRBD2 (6 bases). This CDR3 reads CASSQDRAGGETQYF. The CDR3 DNA sequence: TGCGCCAGCAGCCAAGATCGAGCGGGTGGGGAGACCCAGTACTTC.